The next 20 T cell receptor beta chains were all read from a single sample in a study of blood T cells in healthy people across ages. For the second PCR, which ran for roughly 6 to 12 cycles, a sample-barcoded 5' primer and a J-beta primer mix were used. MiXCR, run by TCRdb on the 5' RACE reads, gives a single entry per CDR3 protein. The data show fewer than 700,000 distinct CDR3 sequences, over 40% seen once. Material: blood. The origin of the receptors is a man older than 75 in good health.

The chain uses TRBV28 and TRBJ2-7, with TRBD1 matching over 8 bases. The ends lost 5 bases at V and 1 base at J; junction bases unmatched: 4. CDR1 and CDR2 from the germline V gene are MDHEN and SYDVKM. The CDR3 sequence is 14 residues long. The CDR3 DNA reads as TGTGCCAGCAGTGTCAGGGGGCGATCCTACGAGCAGTACTTC. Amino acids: CASSVRGRSYEQYF.

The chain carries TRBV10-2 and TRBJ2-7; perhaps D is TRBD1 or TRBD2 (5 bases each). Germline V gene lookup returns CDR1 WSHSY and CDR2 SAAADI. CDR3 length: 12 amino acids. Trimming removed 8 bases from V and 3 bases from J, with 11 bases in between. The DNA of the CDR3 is TGCGCCAGCCGGGACCCCAGCTACGAGCAGTACTTC. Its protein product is CASRDPSYEQYF.

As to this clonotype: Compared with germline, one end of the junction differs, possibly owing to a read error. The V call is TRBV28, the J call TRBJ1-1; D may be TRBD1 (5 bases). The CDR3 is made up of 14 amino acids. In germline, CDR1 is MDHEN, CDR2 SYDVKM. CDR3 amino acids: CASSPTGINTEAIF. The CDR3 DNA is TGTGCCAGCAGCCCCACAGGTATCAACACTGAAGCTATCTTT.

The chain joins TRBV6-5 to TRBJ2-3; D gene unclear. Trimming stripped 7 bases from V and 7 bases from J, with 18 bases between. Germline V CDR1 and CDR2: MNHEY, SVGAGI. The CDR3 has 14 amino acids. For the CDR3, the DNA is TGTGCCAGCACCAGCTCCCGGTTGGGGAATACGCAGTATTTT. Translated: CASTSSRLGNTQYF.

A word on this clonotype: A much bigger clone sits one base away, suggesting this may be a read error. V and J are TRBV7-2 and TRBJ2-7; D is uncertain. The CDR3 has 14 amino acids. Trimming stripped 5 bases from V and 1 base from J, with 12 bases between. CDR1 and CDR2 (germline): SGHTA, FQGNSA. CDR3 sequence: CASSARSTSYEQYF. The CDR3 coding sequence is TGTGCCAGCAGCGCGAGATCGACTTCCTACGAGCAGTACTTC.

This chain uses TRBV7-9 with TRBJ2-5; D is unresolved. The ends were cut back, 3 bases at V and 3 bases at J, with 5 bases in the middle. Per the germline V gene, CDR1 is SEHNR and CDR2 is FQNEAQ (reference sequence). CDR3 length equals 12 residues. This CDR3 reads CASSFLKETQYF. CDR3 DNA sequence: TGTGCCAGCAGCTTCCTCAAAGAGACCCAGTACTTC.

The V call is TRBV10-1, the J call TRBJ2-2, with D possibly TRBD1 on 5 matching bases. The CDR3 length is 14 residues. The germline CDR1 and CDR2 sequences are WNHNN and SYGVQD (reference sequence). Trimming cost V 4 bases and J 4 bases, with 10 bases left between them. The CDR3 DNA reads TGCGCCAGCAGTGTCCAGGGTGGCACCGGGGAGCTGTTTTTT. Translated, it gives CASSVQGGTGELFF.

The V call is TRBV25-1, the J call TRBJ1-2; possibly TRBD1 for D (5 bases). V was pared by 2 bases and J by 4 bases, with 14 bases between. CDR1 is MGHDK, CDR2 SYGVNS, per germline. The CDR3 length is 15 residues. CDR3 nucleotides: TGTGCCAGCAGTGAAATAGGGGCTTATGGCTATGGCTACACCTTC. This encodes CASSEIGAYGYGYTF.

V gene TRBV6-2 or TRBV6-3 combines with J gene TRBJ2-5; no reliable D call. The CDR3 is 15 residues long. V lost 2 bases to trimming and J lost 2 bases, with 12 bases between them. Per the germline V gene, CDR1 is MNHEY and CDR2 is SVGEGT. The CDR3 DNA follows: TGTGCCAGCAGTTACGGTCGTGACATTCAAGAGACCCAGTACTTC. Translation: CASSYGRDIQETQYF.

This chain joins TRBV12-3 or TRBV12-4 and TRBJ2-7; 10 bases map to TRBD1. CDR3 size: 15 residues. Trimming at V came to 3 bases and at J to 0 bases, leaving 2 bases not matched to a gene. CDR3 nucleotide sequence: TGTGCCAGCAGTTTTCGGACAGGGGGCTCCTACGAGCAGTACTTC. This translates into CASSFRTGGSYEQYF.

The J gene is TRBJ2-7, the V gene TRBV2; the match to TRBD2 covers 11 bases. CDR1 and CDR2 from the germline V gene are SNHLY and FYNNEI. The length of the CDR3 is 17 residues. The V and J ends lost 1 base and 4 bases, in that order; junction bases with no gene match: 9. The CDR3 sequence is CASSEGGAGTSGYEQYF. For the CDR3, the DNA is TGTGCCAGCAGTGAAGGAGGGGCCGGGACTAGCGGATACGAGCAGTACTTC.

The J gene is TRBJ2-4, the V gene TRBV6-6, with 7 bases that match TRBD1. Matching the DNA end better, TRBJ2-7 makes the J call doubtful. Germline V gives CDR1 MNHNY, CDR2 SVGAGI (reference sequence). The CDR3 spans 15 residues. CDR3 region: CASSYSQGQNYEQYF. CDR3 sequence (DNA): TGTGCCAGCAGTTACTCTCAGGGACAGAATTACGAGCAGTACTTC.

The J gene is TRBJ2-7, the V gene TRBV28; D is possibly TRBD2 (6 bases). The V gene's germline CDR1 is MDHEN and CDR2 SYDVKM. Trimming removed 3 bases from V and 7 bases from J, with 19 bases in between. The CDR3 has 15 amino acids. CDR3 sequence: CASSFTAGPRGEQYF. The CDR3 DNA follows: TGTGCCAGCAGTTTTACGGCAGGGCCACGGGGGGAGCAGTACTTC.

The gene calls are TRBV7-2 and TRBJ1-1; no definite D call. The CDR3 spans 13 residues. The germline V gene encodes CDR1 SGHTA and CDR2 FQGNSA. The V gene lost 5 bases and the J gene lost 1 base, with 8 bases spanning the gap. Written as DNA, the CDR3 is TGTGCCAGCAGCCTAAGCGAGAACACTGAAGCTTTCTTT. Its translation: CASSLSENTEAFF.

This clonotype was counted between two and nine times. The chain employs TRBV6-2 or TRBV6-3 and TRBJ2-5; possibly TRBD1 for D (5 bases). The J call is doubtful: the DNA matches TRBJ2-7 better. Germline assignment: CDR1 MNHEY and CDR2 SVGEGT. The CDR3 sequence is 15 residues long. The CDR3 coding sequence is TGTGCCAGCAGCCCATCGTCCCAGGGAACCTACGAGCAGTACTTC. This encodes CASSPSSQGTYEQYF.

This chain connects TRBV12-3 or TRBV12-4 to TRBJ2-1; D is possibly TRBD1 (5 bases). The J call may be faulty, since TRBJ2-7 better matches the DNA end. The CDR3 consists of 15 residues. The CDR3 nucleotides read TGTGCCAGCACCTCTGACAAGGGGCGTTACAATGAGCAGTACTTC. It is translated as CASTSDKGRYNEQYF.

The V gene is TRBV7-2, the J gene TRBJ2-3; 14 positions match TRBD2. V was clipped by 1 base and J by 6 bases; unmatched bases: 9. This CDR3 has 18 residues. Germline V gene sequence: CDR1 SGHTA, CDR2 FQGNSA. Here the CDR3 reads CASSLESTSGRAADTQYF. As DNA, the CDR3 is TGTGCCAGCAGCTTAGAATCGACTAGCGGGAGGGCTGCGGATACGCAGTATTTT.

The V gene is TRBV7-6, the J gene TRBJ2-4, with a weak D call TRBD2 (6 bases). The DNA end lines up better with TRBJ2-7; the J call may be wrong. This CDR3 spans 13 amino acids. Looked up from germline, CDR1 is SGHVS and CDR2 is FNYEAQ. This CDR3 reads CASSTQLAGEQYF. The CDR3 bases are TGTGCCAGCAGTACCCAACTAGCCGGCGAGCAGTACTTC.

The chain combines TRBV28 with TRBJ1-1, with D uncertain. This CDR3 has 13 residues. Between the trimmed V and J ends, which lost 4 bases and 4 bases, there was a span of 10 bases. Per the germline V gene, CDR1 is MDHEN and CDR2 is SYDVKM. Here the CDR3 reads CASSWAGLTEAFF. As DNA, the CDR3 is TGTGCCAGCAGTTGGGCCGGGCTCACTGAAGCTTTCTTT.

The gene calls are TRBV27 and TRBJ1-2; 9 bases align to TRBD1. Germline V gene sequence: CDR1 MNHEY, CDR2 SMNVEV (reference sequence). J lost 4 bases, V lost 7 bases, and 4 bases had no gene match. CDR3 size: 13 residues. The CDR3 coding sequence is TGTGCCAGCACGGGACAGGGAATCTATGGCTACACCTTC. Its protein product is CASTGQGIYGYTF.